Listed below are T cell receptor beta chains from one sample, sequenced in a study of blood T cell repertoires in COVID-19. Profiled with immunoSEQ multiplex PCR; TCRdb holds only in-frame clones, not every one. The sample has about 93,000 clones; around 90% are singletons. The sample was peripheral blood. Receptors were obtained from a human donor with active COVID-19. The donor label of this sample is uncertain. The conserved cysteine and the conserved F or W are not part of the CDR3 here. Rows give clone size only sometimes, using once, few, many, or a class for an expanded clone.

v_call: TRBV7-8
j_call: TRBJ2-2
clone_size: NA
cdr3_aa: ASSLRTPGQGSGELF

v_call: TRBV18
j_call: TRBJ1-2
clone_size: NA
cdr3_aa: ASSPRGGDYGYT

v_call: TRBV25-1
j_call: TRBJ2-6
clone_size: NA
cdr3_aa: ASSLLDSSGANVLT

v_call: TRBV9
j_call: TRBJ1-2
clone_size: NA
cdr3_aa: ASSPDGKNYGYT

v_call: TRBV5-4
j_call: TRBJ2-7
clone_size: NA
cdr3_aa: ASSPDRGVYEQY

v_call: TRBV19
j_call: TRBJ1-1
clone_size: NA
cdr3_aa: ASSLAGFTEAF

v_call: TRBV28
j_call: TRBJ1-3
clone_size: once
cdr3_aa: ASSPRYGNTIY

v_call: TRBV27
j_call: TRBJ1-5
clone_size: NA
cdr3_aa: ASSFGGNQPQH

v_call: TRBV28
j_call: TRBJ1-2
clone_size: NA
cdr3_aa: ASSLGRALYGYT

v_call: TRBV7-9
j_call: TRBJ2-7
clone_size: NA
cdr3_aa: ASSATGGEQY

v_call: TRBV28
j_call: TRBJ2-3
clone_size: NA
cdr3_aa: ASSGLLSTDTQY

v_call: TRBV6-5
j_call: TRBJ1-1
clone_size: NA
cdr3_aa: ASTVGQQNTEAF

v_call: TRBV6-7
j_call: TRBJ2-7
clone_size: NA
cdr3_aa: ASPREKGGDRYEQY

v_call: TRBV6-6
j_call: TRBJ1-3
clone_size: NA
cdr3_aa: ASRSPPQSSGNTIY

v_call: TRBV3-1/TRBV3-2
j_call: TRBJ2-4
clone_size: NA
cdr3_aa: ASSQVSKGQGVAKNIQY

v_call: TRBV5-1
j_call: TRBJ2-5
clone_size: NA
cdr3_aa: ASSLLQGAGYETQY

v_call: TRBV15
j_call: TRBJ1-5
clone_size: NA
cdr3_aa: ATSRDSRGRGYSNQPQH

v_call: TRBV28
j_call: TRBJ1-1
clone_size: NA
cdr3_aa: ASTFRGLGTEAF

v_call: TRBV18
j_call: TRBJ1-1
clone_size: NA
cdr3_aa: ASSLQGMNTEAF

v_call: TRBV6-6
j_call: TRBJ2-3
clone_size: few
cdr3_aa: ASSYSFGGANTQY

v_call: TRBV7-6
j_call: TRBJ1-2
clone_size: NA
cdr3_aa: ASSPTALSYGYT

v_call: TRBV7-2
j_call: TRBJ2-7
clone_size: NA
cdr3_aa: ASSSSGGYEQY

v_call: TRBV5-1
j_call: TRBJ2-7
clone_size: NA
cdr3_aa: ASSLATGAEQY

v_call: TRBV28
j_call: TRBJ1-2
clone_size: NA
cdr3_aa: ASSLLLGGRGYT

v_call: TRBV5-4
j_call: TRBJ1-2
clone_size: NA
cdr3_aa: ASSFQGAGSYGYT

v_call: TRBV21-1
j_call: TRBJ2-7
clone_size: few
cdr3_aa: ASSKGEGIGYEQY

v_call: TRBV5-8
j_call: TRBJ2-2
clone_size: NA
cdr3_aa: ASSSRTGGILNTGELF

v_call: TRBV7-2
j_call: TRBJ2-4
clone_size: NA
cdr3_aa: ASSWASGKNIQY

v_call: TRBV7-8
j_call: TRBJ1-1
clone_size: NA
cdr3_aa: ASSRTDISGGEAF

v_call: TRBV16
j_call: TRBJ1-1
clone_size: NA
cdr3_aa: ASSQFRSNRNTEAF

v_call: TRBV7-6
j_call: TRBJ2-5
clone_size: NA
cdr3_aa: ASSSSGLASQETQY

v_call: TRBV7-2
j_call: TRBJ2-1
clone_size: once
cdr3_aa: ASSYDWTGNEQF

v_call: TRBV18
j_call: TRBJ1-2
clone_size: NA
cdr3_aa: ASSSGQGQFGYT

v_call: TRBV20-1
j_call: TRBJ1-1
clone_size: NA
cdr3_aa: SAFKLEAF

v_call: TRBV27
j_call: TRBJ2-3
clone_size: NA
cdr3_aa: ASSPNPRASSTDTQY

v_call: TRBV7-2
j_call: TRBJ2-1
clone_size: NA
cdr3_aa: ASSLAVRGANEQF

v_call: TRBV30
j_call: TRBJ1-6
clone_size: NA
cdr3_aa: AWSPDSFSPLH

v_call: TRBV9
j_call: TRBJ1-6
clone_size: NA
cdr3_aa: ASSPVLNSPLH

v_call: TRBV19
j_call: TRBJ2-7
clone_size: NA
cdr3_aa: ASSIGRANYEQY

v_call: TRBV30
j_call: TRBJ1-4
clone_size: NA
cdr3_aa: AWRDRGREKLF